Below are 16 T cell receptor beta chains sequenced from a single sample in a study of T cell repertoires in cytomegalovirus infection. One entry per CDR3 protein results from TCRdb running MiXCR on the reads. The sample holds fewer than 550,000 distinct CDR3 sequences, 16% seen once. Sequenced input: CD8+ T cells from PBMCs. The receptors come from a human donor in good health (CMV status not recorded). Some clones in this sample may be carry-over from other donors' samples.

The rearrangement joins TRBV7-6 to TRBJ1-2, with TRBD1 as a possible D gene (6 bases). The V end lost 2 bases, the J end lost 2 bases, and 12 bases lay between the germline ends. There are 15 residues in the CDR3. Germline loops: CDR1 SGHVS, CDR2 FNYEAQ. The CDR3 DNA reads TGTGCCAGCAGCTTATACAGGGAGGCGAACTATGGCTACACCTTC. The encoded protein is CASSLYREANYGYTF.

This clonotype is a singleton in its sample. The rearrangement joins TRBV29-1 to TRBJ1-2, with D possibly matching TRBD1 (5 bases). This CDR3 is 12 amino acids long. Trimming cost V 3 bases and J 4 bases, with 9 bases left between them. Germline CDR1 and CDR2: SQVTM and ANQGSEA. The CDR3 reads CSVDPGIYGYTF. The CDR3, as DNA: TGCAGCGTTGATCCAGGGATCTATGGCTACACCTTC.

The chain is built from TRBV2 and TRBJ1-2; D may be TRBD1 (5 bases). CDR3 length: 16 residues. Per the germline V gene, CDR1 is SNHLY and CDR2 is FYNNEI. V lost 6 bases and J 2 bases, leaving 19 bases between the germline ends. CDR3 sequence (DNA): TGTGCCAGCAGGAGCCCCGGGACCCCAGCGAACTATGGCTACACCTTC. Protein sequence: CASRSPGTPANYGYTF.

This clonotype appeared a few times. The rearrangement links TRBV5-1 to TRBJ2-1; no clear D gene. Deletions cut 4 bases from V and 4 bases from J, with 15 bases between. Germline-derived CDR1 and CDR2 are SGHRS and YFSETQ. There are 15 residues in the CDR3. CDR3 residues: CASSEARKIYNEQFF. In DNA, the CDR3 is TGCGCCAGCAGCGAAGCCCGGAAGATTTACAATGAGCAGTTCTTC.

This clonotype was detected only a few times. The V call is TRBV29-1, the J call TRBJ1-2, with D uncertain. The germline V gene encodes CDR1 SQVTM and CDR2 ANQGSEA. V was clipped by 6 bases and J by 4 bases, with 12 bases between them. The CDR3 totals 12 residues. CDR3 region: CSVQVAGYGYTF. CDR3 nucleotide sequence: TGCAGCGTCCAGGTGGCAGGCTATGGCTACACCTTC.

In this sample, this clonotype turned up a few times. The CDR3, as DNA: TGTGCCAGCAGCCAAGATCAAGGGGACCACAATGAGCAGTTCTTC. Residues: CASSQDQGDHNEQFF. The chain joins TRBV4-2 to TRBJ2-1, with D perhaps TRBD1 or TRBD2 (5 bases each). The V and J ends lost 0 bases and 5 bases respectively, with 11 bases between them. The CDR3 spans 15 residues. Germline CDR1 LGHNA, CDR2 YNFKEQ.

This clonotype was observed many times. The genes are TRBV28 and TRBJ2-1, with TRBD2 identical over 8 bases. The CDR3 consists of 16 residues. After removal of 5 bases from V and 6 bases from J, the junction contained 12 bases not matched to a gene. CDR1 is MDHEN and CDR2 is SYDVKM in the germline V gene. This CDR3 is CASSIPPAGEGNEQFF. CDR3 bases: TGTGCCAGCAGTATCCCCCCAGCGGGAGAGGGCAATGAGCAGTTCTTC.

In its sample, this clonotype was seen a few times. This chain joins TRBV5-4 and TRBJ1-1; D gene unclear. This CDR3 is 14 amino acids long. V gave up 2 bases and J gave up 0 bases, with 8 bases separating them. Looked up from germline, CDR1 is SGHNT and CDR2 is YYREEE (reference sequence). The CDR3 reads CASSFKGMNTEAFF. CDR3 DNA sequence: TGTGCCAGCAGCTTTAAAGGGATGAACACTGAAGCTTTCTTT.

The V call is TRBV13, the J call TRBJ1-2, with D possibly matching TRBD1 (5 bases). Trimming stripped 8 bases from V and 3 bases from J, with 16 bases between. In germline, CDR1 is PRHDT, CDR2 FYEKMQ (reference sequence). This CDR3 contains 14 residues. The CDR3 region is CASRDASRDYGYTF. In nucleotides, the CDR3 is TGTGCCAGCCGGGACGCCTCGCGAGACTATGGCTACACCTTC.

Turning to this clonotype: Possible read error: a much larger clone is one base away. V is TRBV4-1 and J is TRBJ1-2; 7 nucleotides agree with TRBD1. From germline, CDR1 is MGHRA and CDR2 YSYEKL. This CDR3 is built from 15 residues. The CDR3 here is CTSSLNRGPGYGYTF. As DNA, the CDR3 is TGCACCAGCAGCCTAAATAGGGGGCCGGGCTATGGCTACACCTTC.

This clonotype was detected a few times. CDR3 residues: CASSQIGLTTRRMNTEAFF. The CDR3 DNA reads TGTGCCAGCAGCCAAATAGGTCTCACAACCCGACGGATGAACACTGAAGCTTTCTTT. The rearrangement uses TRBV4-2 and TRBJ1-1; no firm D call. CDR3 length equals 19 residues. Germline CDR1 reads LGHNA; CDR2 reads YNFKEQ. Trimming pared 2 bases from V and 0 bases from J, leaving 22 bases between.

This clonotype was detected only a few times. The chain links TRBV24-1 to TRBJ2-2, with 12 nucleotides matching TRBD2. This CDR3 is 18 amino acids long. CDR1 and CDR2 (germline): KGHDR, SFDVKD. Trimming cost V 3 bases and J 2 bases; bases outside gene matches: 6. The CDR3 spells CATSDPLAGGLNTGELFF. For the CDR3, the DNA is TGTGCCACCAGTGATCCCCTAGCGGGAGGGTTAAACACCGGGGAGCTGTTTTTT.

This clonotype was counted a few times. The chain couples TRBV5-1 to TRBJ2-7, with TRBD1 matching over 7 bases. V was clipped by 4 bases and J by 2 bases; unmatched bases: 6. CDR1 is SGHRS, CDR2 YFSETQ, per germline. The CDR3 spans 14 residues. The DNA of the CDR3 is TGCGCCAGCAGCACCCGACAGGGTCCCTACGAGCAGTACTTC. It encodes CASSTRQGPYEQYF.

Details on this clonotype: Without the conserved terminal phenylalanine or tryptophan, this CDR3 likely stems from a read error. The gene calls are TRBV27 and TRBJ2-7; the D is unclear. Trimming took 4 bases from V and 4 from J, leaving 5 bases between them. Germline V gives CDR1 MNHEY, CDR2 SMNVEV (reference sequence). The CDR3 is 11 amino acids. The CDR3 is CASSSLYEQYL. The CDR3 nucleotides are TGTGCCAGCAGTTCCCTTTACGAGCAGTACTTA.

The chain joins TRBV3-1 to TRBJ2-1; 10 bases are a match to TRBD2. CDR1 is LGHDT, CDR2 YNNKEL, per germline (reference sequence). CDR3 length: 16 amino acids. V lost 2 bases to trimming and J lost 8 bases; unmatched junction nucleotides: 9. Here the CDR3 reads CASSQRGLAPRHEQFF. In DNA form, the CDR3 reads TGTGCCAGCAGCCAAAGGGGACTAGCGCCACGGCATGAGCAGTTCTTC.

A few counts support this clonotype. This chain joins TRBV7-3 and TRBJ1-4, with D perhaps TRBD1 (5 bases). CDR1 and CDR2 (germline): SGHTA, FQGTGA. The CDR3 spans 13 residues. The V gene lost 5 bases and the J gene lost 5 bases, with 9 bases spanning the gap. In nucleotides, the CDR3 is TGTGCCAGCAGCATGGGGGGAAATGAAAAACTGTTTTTT. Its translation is CASSMGGNEKLFF.